Listed below are T cell receptor beta chains from one sample, sequenced in a study of blood T cells in healthy people across ages. TCRdb passed the 5' RACE reads through MiXCR, listing each CDR3 protein once. The sample records fewer than 2,000,000 distinct CDR3 sequences, 30% to 40% being singletons. The sequenced material came from blood. All receptors derive from a human donor in good health. The CDR3 runs from the conserved cysteine through the conserved F or W. Fields, in order: D gene, J gene, clone size, V gene, CDR3 protein, CDR3 DNA. The D gene is left open where the match is weak. Rows may omit the clone size; those that give it use once, few, many or a size class.

.	TRBJ2-7	few	TRBV5-1	CASSVGVGGMEQYF	TGCGCCAGCAGCGTGGGCGTAGGGGGGATGGAGCAGTACTTC
.	TRBJ2-1	.	TRBV13	CASLTGKGRNEQFF	TGTGCCAGCCTTACAGGGAAGGGGCGCAATGAGCAGTTCTTC
TRBD2	TRBJ2-2	.	TRBV7-8	CASSAGLAENTGELFF	TGTGCCAGCAGCGCGGGACTAGCAGAGAACACCGGGGAGCTGTTTTTT
.	TRBJ2-3	.	TRBV3-1	CASSQVRVADTQYF	TGTGCCAGCAGCCAAGTACGGGTAGCAGATACGCAGTATTTT
.	TRBJ1-2	.	TRBV13	CASSSMITGDPNYGYTF	TGTGCCAGCAGCTCTATGATCACAGGAGATCCTAACTATGGCTACACCTTC
.	TRBJ1-2	.	TRBV4-1	CASSQVWGHGYTF	TGCGCCAGCAGCCAAGTGTGGGGGCATGGCTACACCTTC
.	TRBJ1-1	.	TRBV20-1	CSARWGGGTEAFF	TGCAGTGCTAGGTGGGGAGGGGGCACTGAAGCTTTCTTT
TRBD1	TRBJ1-2	.	TRBV28	CASTNPDRGRFGYTF	TGTGCCAGCACCAACCCCGACAGGGGTAGATTCGGCTACACCTTC
.	TRBJ2-1	.	TRBV3-1	CASSQDHSSYNEQFF	TGTGCCAGCAGCCAAGACCACAGCTCCTACAATGAGCAGTTCTTC
TRBD1	TRBJ1-5	.	TRBV12-3/TRBV12-4	CASSLTGTGWQPQHF	TGTGCCAGCAGTCTCACCGGGACAGGGTGGCAGCCCCAGCATTTT
.	TRBJ2-7	few	TRBV20-1	CSAHDGTYEQYF	TGCAGTGCTCATGACGGGACCTACGAGCAGTACTTC
.	TRBJ2-5	.	TRBV7-2	CASSGPTGEETQYF	TGTGCCAGCAGCGGCCCGACGGGGGAAGAGACCCAGTACTTC
.	TRBJ2-1	.	TRBV6-1	CASNRDAYNEQFF	TGTGCCAGCAACCGGGACGCCTACAATGAGCAGTTCTTC
.	TRBJ2-1	many	TRBV29-1	CSVVGGVNEQFF	TGCAGCGTTGTAGGAGGGGTCAATGAGCAGTTCTTC
TRBD1	TRBJ1-5	.	TRBV6-2/TRBV6-3	CASKPGQGYPRGINQPQHF	TGTGCCAGCAAACCCGGACAGGGATACCCTCGTGGGATCAATCAGCCCCAGCATTTT
.	TRBJ2-1	.	TRBV7-3	CASSSYQSSYNEQFF	TGTGCCAGCAGCTCTTACCAGAGCTCCTACAATGAGCAGTTCTTC
TRBD1	TRBJ2-7	.	TRBV20-1	CSANPWQGAYNEQYF	TGCAGTGCCAACCCTTGGCAGGGGGCCTACAATGAGCAGTACTTC
.	TRBJ2-7	.	TRBV28	CAGSPPLLATYEQYF	TGTGCCGGCAGCCCCCCCTTACTAGCCACCTACGAGCAGTACTTC
TRBD2	TRBJ2-3	few	TRBV18	CASSAGLGDTQYF	TGTGCCAGCTCAGCGGGACTAGGTGATACGCAGTATTTT
.	TRBJ1-1	few	TRBV20-1	CSASIPPSPEAFF	TGCAGTGCTAGTATCCCCCCATCACCTGAAGCTTTCTTT
.	TRBJ2-1	many	TRBV5-5	CASSLVVSSYNEQFF	TGTGCCAGCAGCTTGGTTGTGAGCTCCTACAATGAGCAGTTCTTC
.	TRBJ1-2	.	TRBV29-1	CSVEDGFLYGYTF	TGCAGCGTTGAAGACGGCTTCCTATATGGCTACACCTTC
.	TRBJ1-2	few	TRBV13	CASSSGSTPRGYTF	TGTGCCAGCAGTTCAGGGTCCACCCCTCGTGGCTACACCTTC
.	TRBJ2-7	many	TRBV3-1	CASSQGRPYEQYF	TGTGCCAGCAGCCAGGGACGGCCATACGAGCAGTACTTC
TRBD1	TRBJ1-5	few	TRBV12-3/TRBV12-4	CASSFGTGSANQPQHF	TGTGCCAGCAGCTTTGGGACAGGGTCGGCGAATCAGCCCCAGCATTTT
.	TRBJ2-1	.	TRBV12-3/TRBV12-4	CASSFSPGPVFSYNEQFF	TGTGCCAGCAGTTTTTCGCCGGGACCAGTGTTCTCCTACAATGAGCAGTTCTTC
.	TRBJ2-1	.	TRBV6-5	CASRRGVHNEQFF	TGTGCCAGCAGACGGGGCGTTCACAATGAGCAGTTCTTC
.	TRBJ1-5	.	TRBV24-1	CATSDPGRESNQPQHF	TGTGCCACCAGTGACCCGGGACGGGAAAGCAATCAGCCCCAGCATTTT
.	TRBJ2-2	.	TRBV20-1	CSARSGRGTATGELFF	TGCAGTGCTAGATCCGGGCGGGGGACAGCTACCGGGGAGCTGTTTTTT
.	TRBJ1-5	few	TRBV9	CASSVGTRADQPQHF	TGTGCCAGCAGCGTAGGGACCAGGGCTGATCAGCCCCAGCATTTT
.	TRBJ2-5	.	TRBV5-1	CASSLGASGIQETQYF	TGCGCCAGCAGCTTGGGGGCATCAGGGATACAAGAGACCCAGTACTTC
.	TRBJ2-6	few	TRBV6-2/TRBV6-3	CASGSGVGANVLTF	TGTGCCAGCGGTTCGGGGGTCGGGGCCAACGTCCTGACTTTC
.	TRBJ1-5	.	TRBV7-2	CASSFDGGRVGQPQHF	TGTGCCAGCAGCTTCGATGGGGGAAGGGTCGGCCAGCCCCAGCATTTT
.	TRBJ1-2	few	TRBV3-1	CASSQIGDYGYTF	TGTGCCAGCAGCCAAATAGGGGACTATGGCTACACCTTC
TRBD1	TRBJ2-7	.	TRBV5-1	CASRPGDSQYEQYF	TGCGCCAGCAGACCCGGGGACAGTCAGTACGAGCAGTACTTC
.	TRBJ1-6	few	TRBV12-3/TRBV12-4	CASTSMIGGPLHF	TGTGCCAGCACCTCGATGATCGGGGGCCCCCTCCACTTT
TRBD1	TRBJ2-7	.	TRBV6-2/TRBV6-3	CASSTPGTGGFEQYF	TGTGCCAGCAGTACTCCCGGGACAGGGGGCTTCGAGCAGTACTTT